This paragraph reports one T cell receptor beta chain. The data were produced by immunoSEQ multiplex PCR, yet TCRdb's version contains in-frame clones alone and is incomplete. Of approximately 68,000 clones in the sample, 82% are singletons; the top ten hold approximately 18%. This CDR3 contains 13 residues. Looked up from germline, CDR1 is LNHDA and CDR2 is SQIVND (reference sequence). The ends were cut back, 6 bases at V and 9 bases at J, with 15 bases in the middle. This entry is derived from a study of blood T cell repertoires in COVID-19. Sequencing was done on a sample of peripheral blood. This receptor was taken from a human donor in a cohort sampled during active COVID-19. The chain has TRBV19 and TRBJ2-1; maybe TRBD1 (6 bases). The CDR3 reads CASSPHATGEQFF. CDR3 DNA: TGTGCCAGTAGCCCCCATGCGACAGGTGAGCAGTTCTTC.